The next 11 T cell receptor beta chains were all read from a single sample in a study of T cell responses to AZD1222 COVID-19 vaccine. Profiling relied on immunoSEQ multiplex PCR, and the TCRdb table lists in-frame clones only, not all of them. The repertoire includes about 160,000 clones, approximately 90% of them detected once, and less than 5.5% sits in the top ten. The sample here was peripheral blood, taken on day 0 of AZD1222 vaccination. These receptors were taken from an adult in good health.

The chain links TRBV4-2 to TRBJ2-1; D is unresolved. Germline CDR1 is LGHNA and CDR2 is YNFKEQ. The germline V and J ends were trimmed by 4 bases and 0 bases, with 13 bases remaining between them. This CDR3 spans 16 amino acids. The chain's CDR3 is CASSPTTESSYNEQFF. CDR3 DNA sequence: TGTGCCAGCAGCCCTACCACAGAGAGCTCCTACAATGAGCAGTTCTTC.

This chain's CDR3 is CSVTATGDGYTF. The CDR3 nucleotides are TGCAGCGTTACAGCGACAGGGGACGGCTACACCTTC. The chain couples TRBV29-1 to TRBJ1-2; 8 positions agree with TRBD1. The CDR3 consists of 12 residues. Per the germline V gene, CDR1 is SQVTM and CDR2 is ANQGSEA. V gave up 5 bases and J gave up 8 bases; unmatched junction bases: 7. Complete variable domain (other parts from reference TRBV29-1 and TRBJ1-2): SAVISQKPSRDICQRGTSLTIQCQVDSQVTMMFWYRQQPGQSLTLIATANQGSEATYESGFVIDKFPISRPNLTFSTLTVSNMSPEDSSIYLCSVTATGDGYTFGSGTRLTVV.

DNA of the CDR3: TGTGCCACCAGCACCCGGCCCACAGGGGGCGAGGACTATGGCTACACCTTC. It is translated as CATSTRPTGGEDYGYTF. The chain links TRBV15 to TRBJ1-2, with TRBD1 matching over 9 bases. Germline loops: CDR1 LNHNV, CDR2 YYDKDF (reference sequence). CDR3 length: 17 amino acids. V dropped 4 bases and J dropped 3; count of bases not matched to a gene: 12.

V gene TRBV28 combines with J gene TRBJ1-1; D is uncertain. V lost 6 bases to trimming and J lost 3 bases, with 17 bases between them. Germline lookup yields CDR1 MDHEN and CDR2 SYDVKM. The CDR3 is made up of 15 amino acids. The chain's CDR3 is CASSGSGSGDTEAFF. DNA of the CDR3: TGTGCCAGCAGCGGTAGCGGGTCTGGGGACACTGAAGCTTTCTTT.

The rearrangement links TRBV6-5 to TRBJ2-3; 11 bases agree with TRBD2. The CDR3 runs to 15 residues. V shed 5 bases and J 6 bases; nucleotides not matched to a gene: 7. Germline V gene lookup returns CDR1 MNHEY and CDR2 SVGAGI. CDR3 DNA: TGTGCCAGCAGTCCCGGACTAGCGGGCGTGGATACGCAGTATTTT. Translated, it gives CASSPGLAGVDTQYF.

In DNA form, the CDR3 reads TGTGCCAGCAGCCCCCTTAGCGGGAGGGGCCTCTCCTACAATGAGCAGTTCTTC. Translated, it gives CASSPLSGRGLSYNEQFF. The V and J genes are TRBV5-4 and TRBJ2-1; 11 positions match TRBD2. Unmatched junction bases numbered 9, after V lost 4 bases and J lost 0 bases. Looked up from germline, CDR1 is SGHNT and CDR2 is YYREEE (reference sequence). The CDR3 extends over 18 amino acids.

The chain's CDR3 is CASSPRDRVHNQPQHF. For the CDR3, the DNA is TGTGCCAGCAGCCCCAGGGACAGGGTACATAATCAGCCCCAGCATTTT. The rearrangement links TRBV14 to TRBJ1-5; 9 bases align to TRBD1. V lost 4 bases to trimming and J lost 4 bases; unmatched junction nucleotides: 8. The CDR3 has 16 residues. Germline V lookup: CDR1 SGHDN, CDR2 FVKESK.

As concerns this clone: Distinct nucleotide sequences in the sample also encode this CDR3. CDR3 in DNA: TGTGCCAGCAGTTTTCGGGGAAACTATGGCTACACCTTC. Encoded protein: CASSFRGNYGYTF. The gene calls are TRBV27 and TRBJ1-2, with D unclear. The germline gives CDR1 MNHEY, CDR2 SMNVEV (reference sequence). V lost 3 bases, J lost 2 bases, and 7 bases lay in between. The CDR3 has 13 residues.

The chain combines TRBV7-9 with TRBJ1-1; D is ambiguous. The V and J ends lost 5 bases and 9 bases respectively, with 13 bases between them. The CDR3 is 12 amino acids. Germline CDR1 is SEHNR and CDR2 is FQNEAQ (reference sequence). CDR3 residues: CASSVQDTQAFF. DNA of the CDR3: TGTGCCAGCAGCGTTCAGGATACCCAAGCTTTCTTT. The full variable domain, in which reference TRBV7-9 and TRBJ1-1 provide the parts outside the CDR3, is DTGVSQNPRHKITKRGQNVTFRCDPISEHNRLYWYRQTLGQGPEFLTYFQNEAQLEKSRLLSDRFSAERPKGSFSTLEIQRTEQGDSAMYLCASSVQDTQAFFGQGTRLTVV.

This chain uses TRBV19 with TRBJ2-7, with 7 positions matching TRBD1. Germline CDR1 LNHDA, CDR2 SQIVND (reference sequence). This CDR3 is 16 amino acids long. The J segment lost 4 bases and the V segment lost 5 bases, leaving 14 bases of the junction unmatched. CDR3 residues: CASSLRQTGLIYEQYF. Here the CDR3 DNA reads TGTGCCAGTAGTCTCCGGCAGACAGGGCTGATTTACGAGCAGTACTTC.

This clone occurred once. This CDR3 reads CAISGQPATEAFF. In nucleotides, the CDR3 is TGTGCCATCTCCGGACAGCCGGCCACTGAAGCTTTCTTT. The rearrangement joins TRBV7-8 to TRBJ1-1; tentative D call: TRBD1 (6 bases). CDR3 length equals 13 residues. Trimming shortened V by 10 bases and J by 4 bases, and 16 bases separated the two germline ends. Germline assignment: CDR1 SGHVS and CDR2 FQNEAQ.